What follows are 16 T cell receptor beta chains derived from one specimen sequenced in a study of blood T cell repertoires in COVID-19. The table came from immunoSEQ multiplex PCR; TCRdb's copy has only in-frame clones and leaves some out. The table lists around 95,000 clones, roughly 87% of them singletons. Source material: peripheral blood. These TCRs come from a young man in a cohort sampled during active COVID-19.

The J gene is TRBJ2-7, the V gene TRBV5-1, with 7 bases lining up with TRBD1. Losses at the gene ends were 7 bases for V and 1 base for J; bases not matched to a gene: 8. The CDR3 runs 14 residues. Germline V CDR1 and CDR2: SGHRS, YFSETQ. The CDR3 DNA sequence: TGCGCCAGCGGCACGGGACAGCCTTCCTACGAGCAGTACTTC. Its translation: CASGTGQPSYEQYF.

This chain connects TRBV9 to TRBJ2-1; D gene unclear. The CDR3 runs to 15 residues. Germline values: CDR1 SGDLS, CDR2 YYNGEE. The V end lost 8 bases, the J end lost 0 bases, and 15 bases lay between the germline ends. CDR3 sequence (DNA): TGTGCCAGTAACCCCCTGGTGAGCTCCTACAATGAGCAGTTCTTC. It specifies CASNPLVSSYNEQFF. Full variable domain (outside the CDR3, taken from reference TRBV9 and TRBJ2-1): DSGVTQTPKHLITATGQRVTLRCSPRSGDLSVYWYQQSLDQGLQFLIQYYNGEERAKGNILERFSAQQFPDLHSELNLSSLELGDSALYFCASNPLVSSYNEQFFGPGTRLTVL.

The rearrangement joins TRBV10-2 to TRBJ2-2, with 10 bases lining up with TRBD2. The trim removed 0 bases at V and 8 bases at J, leaving 9 bases unmatched. This CDR3 comprises 17 residues. Germline V CDR1 and CDR2: WSHSY, SAAADI. The CDR3 region is CASSESAQRGGSGELFF. In DNA, the CDR3 is TGCGCCAGCAGTGAGTCGGCCCAGCGGGGGGGTTCTGGGGAGCTGTTTTTT.

The chain's CDR3 is CASTLGPGVINEQYF. DNA for the CDR3: TGTGCCAGCACCCTAGGCCCCGGGGTTATCAACGAGCAGTACTTC. The chain links TRBV11-2 to TRBJ2-7; D might be TRBD2 (5 bases). From germline, CDR1 is SGHAT and CDR2 FQNNGV. This CDR3 contains 15 residues. Trimming shortened V by 7 bases and J by 5 bases, and 21 bases separated the two germline ends.

The J gene is TRBJ2-1, the V gene TRBV6-4; 7 positions match TRBD1. This CDR3 region has 15 residues. With 2 bases clipped from V and 3 bases from J, the junction kept 4 bases outside the gene matches. Per germline, CDR1 MRHNA and CDR2 SNTAGT. CDR3 protein: CASSDLGQVYNEQFF. For the CDR3, the DNA is TGTGCCAGCAGTGACCTAGGACAGGTCTACAATGAGCAGTTCTTC.

This clone was seen a single time. The chain employs TRBV6-6 and TRBJ2-2; 8 bases are a match to TRBD2. From germline, CDR1 is MNHNY and CDR2 SVGAGI (reference sequence). With V trimmed by 2 bases and J by 3 bases, 2 bases remained unmatched. The CDR3 spans 15 residues. Written as DNA, the CDR3 is TGTGCCAGCAGTTACAGCGGGGGAGACACCGGGGAGCTGTTTTTT. Its translation is CASSYSGGDTGELFF.

This clone was observed a single time. V is TRBV5-6 and J is TRBJ2-5; TRBD2 matches at 11 bases. J lost 4 bases, V lost 4 bases, and 9 bases had no gene match. This CDR3 has 16 residues. Per the germline V gene, CDR1 is SGHDT and CDR2 is YYEEEE. The chain's CDR3 is CASSRLAGGTLETQYF. DNA of the CDR3: TGTGCCAGCAGCAGATTAGCGGGGGGGACTCTAGAGACCCAGTACTTC. Full variable domain (rest looked up from reference TRBV5-6 and TRBJ2-5): DAGVTQSPTHLIKTRGQQVTLRCSPKSGHDTVSWYQQALGQGPQFIFQYYEEEERQRGNFPDRFSGHQFPNYSSELNVNALLLGDSALYLCASSRLAGGTLETQYFGPGTRLLVL.

This chain connects TRBV5-1 to TRBJ1-2; TRBD1 matches at 8 bases. The CDR3 covers 14 residues. With 4 bases clipped from V and 4 bases from J, the junction kept 6 bases outside the gene matches. Per germline, CDR1 SGHRS and CDR2 YFSETQ. The CDR3 DNA reads TGCGCCAGCAGCGCGGGACAGGCGTCCTATGGCTACACCTTC. It yields the protein CASSAGQASYGYTF. Together with reference TRBV5-1 and TRBJ1-2, the CDR3 gives the full variable domain: KAGVTQTPRYLIKTRGQQVTLSCSPISGHRSVSWYQQTPGQGLQFLFEYFSETQRNKGNFPGRFSGRQFSNSRSEMNVSTLELGDSALYLCASSAGQASYGYTFGSGTRLTVV.

This rearrangement joins TRBV5-4 to TRBJ2-3; 14 positions match TRBD2. V shed 4 bases, J shed 3 bases, and the junction held 7 bases outside the gene matches. Per the germline V gene, CDR1 is SGHNT and CDR2 is YYREEE (reference sequence). This CDR3 comprises 17 residues. CDR3 region: CASSAGLAGGRTDTQYF. Written as DNA, the CDR3 is TGTGCCAGCAGCGCCGGACTAGCGGGGGGCCGTACAGATACGCAGTATTTT.

The chain has TRBV6-1 and TRBJ1-2, with TRBD1 identical over 12 bases. Germline CDR1 and CDR2: MNHNS and SASEGT. CDR3 length: 14 residues. V lost 3 bases, J lost 7 bases, and 3 bases stayed unmatched. CDR3 amino acids: CASSDRDRGLGYTF. CDR3 DNA sequence: TGTGCCAGCAGTGACCGGGACAGGGGGCTTGGCTACACCTTC.

The V gene is TRBV6-6, the J gene TRBJ1-6, with D possibly being TRBD1 (5 bases). The germline V gene has CDR1 MNHNY and CDR2 SVGAGI (reference sequence). V shed 0 bases and J shed 5 bases, with 11 bases lying between them. This CDR3 comprises 16 residues. CDR3 bases: TGTGCCAGCAGTTACTCCCAGGGCCTAGATAATTCACCCCTCCACTTT. It codes for CASSYSQGLDNSPLHF.

J is TRBJ2-5 and V is TRBV7-3; 8 bases align to TRBD2. V was pared by 1 base and J by 1 base, with 2 bases of the junction left unmatched. This CDR3 region has 15 residues. Germline CDR1 is SGHTA and CDR2 is FQGTGA. In nucleotides, the CDR3 is TGTGCCAGCAGCTTAAGCGGGGGGTTCCAAGAGACCCAGTACTTC. The encoded protein is CASSLSGGFQETQYF.

The V call is TRBV30, the J call TRBJ1-3; D may be TRBD1 (6 bases). V was shortened by 6 bases and J by 4 bases, with 25 bases between the two germline ends. CDR1 and CDR2 from the germline V gene are GTSNPN and SVGIG (reference sequence). The CDR3 totals 17 residues. As DNA, the CDR3 is TGTGCCTGCGGGCAGGGGCGAAAGAGCGCCCCGGGAAACACCATATATTTT. Encoded protein: CACGQGRKSAPGNTIYF.

The gene calls are TRBV28 and TRBJ1-2, with TRBD1 matching 7 bases. Germline CDR1 MDHEN, CDR2 SYDVKM. J lost 7 bases, V lost 6 bases, and 8 bases had no gene match. This CDR3 is built from 13 residues. CDR3 sequence reads: CASSHSDRAGYTF. The CDR3 DNA is TGTGCCAGCAGCCACAGCGACAGGGCTGGCTACACCTTC.

The gene calls are TRBV28 and TRBJ2-3, with 11 bases that match TRBD2. There are 16 residues in the CDR3. Germline V gene sequence: CDR1 MDHEN, CDR2 SYDVKM. With 3 bases clipped from V and 4 bases from J, the junction kept 6 bases outside the gene matches. CDR3 in DNA: TGTGCCAGCAGTTTCCTAGCGGGGGGCCGGTCAGATACGCAGTATTTT. Amino acids: CASSFLAGGRSDTQYF.

The genes are TRBV6-5 and TRBJ1-1; the match to TRBD1 covers 10 bases. Germline V CDR1 and CDR2: MNHEY, SVGAGI. V was pared by 6 bases and J by 5 bases, with 6 bases of the junction left unmatched. The CDR3 runs 14 residues. The CDR3, as DNA: TGTGCCAGCAGCCTCGGACAGGGGGAGACTGAAGCTTTCTTT. This encodes CASSLGQGETEAFF.